These T cell receptor beta chains were read from a single sample in a study of blood T cell repertoires in COVID-19. Sequencing was performed with immunoSEQ multiplex PCR; in TCRdb, only in-frame clones are kept and a portion is missing. The sample shows hundreds of thousands of clones, around 86% of them seen only once. The sample comprised peripheral blood. The receptors shown here come from a woman aged 55-75 years who had recovered from COVID-19. Both conserved end residues are part of each CDR3. The D gene is left open where the match is weak. For some rows the clone size is stated as once, few or many, or as a class when expanded; others skip it.

d_call,j_call,v_call,clone_size,cdr3_nt,cdr3_aa
.,TRBJ1-2,TRBV5-1,.,TGCGCCAGCAGCCCCGCAGGGATGTTAGATGGCTACACCTTC,CASSPAGMLDGYTF
.,TRBJ2-2,TRBV12-3/TRBV12-4,.,TGTGCCAGCAGGGGGGGTACGGCCGGGGAGCTGTTTTTT,CASRGGTAGELFF
.,TRBJ2-3,TRBV7-9,.,TGTGCCAGCAGGTGGCAGGGTGGTCCCACAGATACGCAGTATTTT,CASRWQGGPTDTQYF
.,TRBJ1-5,TRBV4-1,few,TGCGCCAGCAGCCAACAGGGGACCCAGCCCCAGCATTTT,CASSQQGTQPQHF
TRBD2,TRBJ2-3,TRBV5-4,.,TGTGCCAGCAGCTTTCCTAGCGGGAGTACAGATACGCAGTATTTT,CASSFPSGSTDTQYF
.,TRBJ1-2,TRBV9,.,TGTGCCAGCAGCGTAGACGGACGACGAGGGGGTGGCTACACCTTC,CASSVDGRRGGGYTF
TRBD2,TRBJ2-3,TRBV28,.,TGTGCCAGCAGACTTCCGGGGACTAGCGGAAGCACAGATACGCAGTATTTT,CASRLPGTSGSTDTQYF
TRBD1,TRBJ1-2,TRBV15,.,TGTGCCACCAGCATACACAGGGGCCCCTCGCGCTACACCTTC,CATSIHRGPSRYTF
TRBD2,TRBJ2-5,TRBV27,.,TGTGCCAGCAAAAGCGGGGGTCATCAAGAGACCCAGTACTTC,CASKSGGHQETQYF
.,TRBJ1-1,TRBV21-1,.,TGTGCCAGCAGCAAATCGGTAGCTTTCTTT,CASSKSVAFF
.,TRBJ1-5,TRBV27,.,TGTGCCAGCAGTCCCCGGCGGGGGATGGGCAATCAGCCCCAGCATTTT,CASSPRRGMGNQPQHF
.,TRBJ1-3,TRBV10-3,.,TGTGCCATCAGTGGGGAAGGGGTGGCTGGAAACACCATATATTTT,CAISGEGVAGNTIYF
.,TRBJ2-5,TRBV19,.,TGTGCCAGTAGTATACAGGGGAGTGTAGAGACCCAGTACTTC,CASSIQGSVETQYF
TRBD2,TRBJ2-5,TRBV5-4,.,TGTGCCAGCAGCTTGGGGGGTAGCGGGGGAGAGACCCAGTACTTC,CASSLGGSGGETQYF
TRBD2,TRBJ2-7,TRBV4-1,.,TGCGCCAGCAGCCAAGGAACAGACGTTGGCGGGGGCTCCTACGAGCAGTACTTC,CASSQGTDVGGGSYEQYF
.,TRBJ1-1,TRBV5-1,.,TGCGCCAGCAGCTTGGCCGGAGTAACTGAAGCTTTCTTT,CASSLAGVTEAFF
TRBD1,TRBJ2-2,TRBV6-6,.,TGTGCCAGCAGACTGGGACAGGGGGTTGGCGGGGAGCTGTTTTTT,CASRLGQGVGGELFF
TRBD2,TRBJ2-2,TRBV9,.,TGTGCCAGCAGAGACCGGGGGGGCACCGGGGAGCTGTTTTTT,CASRDRGGTGELFF
TRBD1,TRBJ1-4,TRBV28,.,TGTGCCAGCAAGGTACAGGGGGTGGAAAAACTGTTTTTT,CASKVQGVEKLFF
TRBD2,TRBJ2-1,TRBV19,.,TGTGCCAGTAGTATTAAGGGCGGGGGGGCCCGGAATGAGCAGTTCTTC,CASSIKGGGARNEQFF
TRBD1,TRBJ2-5,TRBV5-1,.,TGCGCCAGTGGGACCGGACAGGGGGCGGGGGAGACCCAGTACTTC,CASGTGQGAGETQYF
.,TRBJ1-2,TRBV21-1,.,TGTGCCAGCAGCAGGCCGCGGGGGCGCGGAGGCTACACCTTC,CASSRPRGRGGYTF
.,TRBJ1-4,TRBV5-6,.,TGTGCCAGCAGCTTGCCAGGGGCAAGAGGAAAACTGTTTTTT,CASSLPGARGKLFF
TRBD1,TRBJ1-2,TRBV7-2,.,TGTGCCAGCAGCTTAGCGGGCAGGGGGTATGGCTACACCTTC,CASSLAGRGYGYTF
.,TRBJ1-1,TRBV7-2,.,TGTGCCAGCAGCTTTTCCCCGGACCCAACAGGGAACACTGAAGCTTTCTTT,CASSFSPDPTGNTEAFF
.,TRBJ2-7,TRBV5-1,.,TGCGCCAGCAGCAGGGAGTCCTCCTACGAGCAGTACTTC,CASSRESSYEQYF
.,TRBJ1-1,TRBV6-2/TRBV6-3,.,TGTGCCAGCAGCCAACGAGGGGAAGCTTTCTTT,CASSQRGEAFF
TRBD1,TRBJ1-5,TRBV28,.,TGTGCCAGCAGTTTGGGACAGCAAAATCAGCCCCAGCATTTT,CASSLGQQNQPQHF
.,TRBJ1-3,TRBV25-1,once,TGTGCCAGCAGTGAATCAGGGTCGTCTGGAAACACCATATATTTT,CASSESGSSGNTIYF
TRBD1,TRBJ1-5,TRBV6-5,once,TGTCCTCAAAGGACAGGGAAGTTGCAGCCCCAGCATTTT,CPQRTGKLQPQHF